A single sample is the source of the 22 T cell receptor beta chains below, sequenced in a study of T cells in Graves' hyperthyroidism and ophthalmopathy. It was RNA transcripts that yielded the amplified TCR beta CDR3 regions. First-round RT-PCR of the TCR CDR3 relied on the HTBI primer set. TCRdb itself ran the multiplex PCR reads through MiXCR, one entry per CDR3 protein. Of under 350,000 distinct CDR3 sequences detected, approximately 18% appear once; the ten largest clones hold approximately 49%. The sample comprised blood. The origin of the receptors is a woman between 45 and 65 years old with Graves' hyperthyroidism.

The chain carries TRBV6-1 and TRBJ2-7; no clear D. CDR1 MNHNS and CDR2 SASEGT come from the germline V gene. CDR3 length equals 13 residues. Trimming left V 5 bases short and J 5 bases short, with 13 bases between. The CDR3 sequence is CASSLARYDEQYV. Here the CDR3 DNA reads TGTGCCAGCAGTCTCGCTAGGTACGACGAGCAGTACGTC.

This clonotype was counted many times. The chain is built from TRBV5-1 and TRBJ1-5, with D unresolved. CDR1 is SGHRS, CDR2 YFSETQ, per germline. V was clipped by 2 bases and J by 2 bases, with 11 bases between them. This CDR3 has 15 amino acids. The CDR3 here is CASSLGGLGNQPQHF. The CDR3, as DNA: TGCGCCAGCAGCTTAGGAGGGTTGGGCAATCAGCCCCAGCATTTT. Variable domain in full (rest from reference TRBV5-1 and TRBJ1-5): KAGVTQTPRYLIKTRGQQVTLSCSPISGHRSVSWYQQTPGQGLQFLFEYFSETQRNKGNFPGRFSGRQFSNSRSEMNVSTLELGDSALYLCASSLGGLGNQPQHFGDGTRLSIL.

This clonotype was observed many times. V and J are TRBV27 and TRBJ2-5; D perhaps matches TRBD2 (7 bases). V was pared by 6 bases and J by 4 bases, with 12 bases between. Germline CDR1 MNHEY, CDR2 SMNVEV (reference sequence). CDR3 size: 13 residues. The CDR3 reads CASRDGGRETQYF. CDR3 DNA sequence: TGTGCCAGCAGGGACGGGGGGCGAGAGACCCAGTACTTC.

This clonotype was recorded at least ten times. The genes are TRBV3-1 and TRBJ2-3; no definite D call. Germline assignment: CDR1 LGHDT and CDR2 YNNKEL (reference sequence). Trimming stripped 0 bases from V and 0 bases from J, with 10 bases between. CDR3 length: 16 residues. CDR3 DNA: TGTGCCAGCAGCCAAGACATCCCGCGCAGCACAGATACGCAGTATTTT. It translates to CASSQDIPRSTDTQYF.

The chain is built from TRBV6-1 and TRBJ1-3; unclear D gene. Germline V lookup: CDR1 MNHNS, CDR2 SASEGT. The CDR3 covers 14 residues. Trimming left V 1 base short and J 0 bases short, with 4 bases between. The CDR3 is CASSEGISGNTIYF. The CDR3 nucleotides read TGTGCCAGCAGTGAAGGGATCTCTGGAAACACCATATATTTT.

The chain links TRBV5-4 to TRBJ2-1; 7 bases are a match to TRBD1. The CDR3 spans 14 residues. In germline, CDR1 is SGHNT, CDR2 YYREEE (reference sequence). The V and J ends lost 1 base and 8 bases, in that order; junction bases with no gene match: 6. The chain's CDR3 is CASSLRGQRDEQFF. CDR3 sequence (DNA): TGTGCCAGCAGCTTGAGGGGGCAGAGGGATGAGCAGTTCTTC.

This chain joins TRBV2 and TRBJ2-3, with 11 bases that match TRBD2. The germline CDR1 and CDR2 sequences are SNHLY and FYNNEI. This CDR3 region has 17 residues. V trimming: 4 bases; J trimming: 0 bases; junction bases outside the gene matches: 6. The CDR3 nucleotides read TGTGCCAGCAGTGGGCTGACTAGCGGGGAAAGCACAGATACGCAGTATTTT. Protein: CASSGLTSGESTDTQYF.

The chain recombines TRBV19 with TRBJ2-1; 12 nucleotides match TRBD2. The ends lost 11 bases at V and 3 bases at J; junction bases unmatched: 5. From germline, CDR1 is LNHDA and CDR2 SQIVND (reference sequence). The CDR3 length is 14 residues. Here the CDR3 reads CAATSGGIYNEQFF. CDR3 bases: TGTGCCGCTACTAGCGGGGGGATCTACAATGAGCAGTTCTTC.

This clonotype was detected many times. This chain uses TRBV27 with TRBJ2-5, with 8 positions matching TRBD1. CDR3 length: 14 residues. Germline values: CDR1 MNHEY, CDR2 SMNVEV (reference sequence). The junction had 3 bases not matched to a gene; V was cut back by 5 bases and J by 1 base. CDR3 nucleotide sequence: TGTGCCAGCAGTCAAACAGGGGGCCAAGAGACCCAGTACTTC. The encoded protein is CASSQTGGQETQYF.

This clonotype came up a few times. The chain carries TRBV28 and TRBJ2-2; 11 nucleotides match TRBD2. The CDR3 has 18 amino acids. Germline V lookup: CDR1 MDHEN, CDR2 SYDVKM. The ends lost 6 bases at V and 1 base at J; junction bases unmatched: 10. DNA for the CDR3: TGTGCCAGCAGCAAGGGACCGGGGACTAGCGGGAACACCGGGGAGCTGTTTTTT. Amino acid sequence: CASSKGPGTSGNTGELFF.

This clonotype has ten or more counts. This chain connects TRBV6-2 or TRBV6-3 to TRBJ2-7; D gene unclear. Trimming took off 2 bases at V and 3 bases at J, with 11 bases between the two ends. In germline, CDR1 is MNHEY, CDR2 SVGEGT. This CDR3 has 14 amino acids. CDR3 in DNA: TGTGCCAGCAGTTACGAGGCCCTGCACTACGAGCAGTACGTC. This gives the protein CASSYEALHYEQYV.

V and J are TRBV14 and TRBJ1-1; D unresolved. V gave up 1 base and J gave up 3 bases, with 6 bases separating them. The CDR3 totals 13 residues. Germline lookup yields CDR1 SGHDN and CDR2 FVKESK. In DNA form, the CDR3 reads TGTGCCAGCAGCCAAGGCCGGCACACTGAAGCTTTCTTT. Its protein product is CASSQGRHTEAFF.

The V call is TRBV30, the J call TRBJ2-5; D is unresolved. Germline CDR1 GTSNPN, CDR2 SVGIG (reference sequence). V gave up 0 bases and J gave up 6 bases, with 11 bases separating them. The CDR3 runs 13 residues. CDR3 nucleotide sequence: TGTGCCTGGAGTGTTGTCGGGTCCCAGACCCAGTACTTC. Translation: CAWSVVGSQTQYF. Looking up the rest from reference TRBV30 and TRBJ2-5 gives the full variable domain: SQTIHQWPATLVQPVGSPLSLECTVEGTSNPNLYWYRQAAGRGLQLLFYSVGIGQISSEVPQNLSASRPQDRQFILSSKKLLLSDSGFYLCAWSVVGSQTQYFGPGTRLLVL.

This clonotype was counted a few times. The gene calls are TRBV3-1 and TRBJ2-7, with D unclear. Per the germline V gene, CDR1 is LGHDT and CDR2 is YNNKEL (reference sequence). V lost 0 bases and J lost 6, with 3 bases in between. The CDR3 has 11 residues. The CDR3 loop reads CASSQEREQYF. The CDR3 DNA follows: TGTGCCAGCAGCCAAGAGCGCGAGCAGTACTTC.

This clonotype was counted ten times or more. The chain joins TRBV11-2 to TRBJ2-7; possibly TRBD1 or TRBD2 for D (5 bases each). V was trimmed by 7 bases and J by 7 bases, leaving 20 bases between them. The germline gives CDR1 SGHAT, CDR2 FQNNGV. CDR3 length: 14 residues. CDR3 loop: CASNLMGPLGEQYF. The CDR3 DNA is TGTGCCAGCAACCTAATGGGACCCCTGGGGGAGCAGTACTTC.

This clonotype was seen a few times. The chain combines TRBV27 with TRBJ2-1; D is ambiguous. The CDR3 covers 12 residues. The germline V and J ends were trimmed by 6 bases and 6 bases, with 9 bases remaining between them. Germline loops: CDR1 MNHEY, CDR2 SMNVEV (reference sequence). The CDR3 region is CASSTPGNEQFF. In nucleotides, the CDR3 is TGTGCCAGCAGCACCCCAGGCAATGAGCAGTTCTTC.

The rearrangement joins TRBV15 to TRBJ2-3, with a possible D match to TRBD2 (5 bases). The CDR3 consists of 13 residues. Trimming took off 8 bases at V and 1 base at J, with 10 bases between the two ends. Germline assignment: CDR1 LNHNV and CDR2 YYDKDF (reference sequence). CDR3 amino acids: CATGSRGTDTQYF. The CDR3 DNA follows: TGTGCCACCGGGAGCCGTGGCACAGATACGCAGTATTTT.

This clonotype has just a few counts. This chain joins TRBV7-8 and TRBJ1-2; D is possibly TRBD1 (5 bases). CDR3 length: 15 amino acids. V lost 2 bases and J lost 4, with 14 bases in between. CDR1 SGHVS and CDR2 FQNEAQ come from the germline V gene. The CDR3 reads CASSLIQTGIYGYTF. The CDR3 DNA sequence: TGTGCCAGCAGCTTAATCCAAACAGGCATCTATGGCTACACCTTC.

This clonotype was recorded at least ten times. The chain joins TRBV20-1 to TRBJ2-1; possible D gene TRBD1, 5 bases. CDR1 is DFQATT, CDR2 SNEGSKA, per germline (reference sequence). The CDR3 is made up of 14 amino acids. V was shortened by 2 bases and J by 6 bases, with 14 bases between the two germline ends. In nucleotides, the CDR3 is TGCAGTGCTAGATACGTACAGGCCGGCAATGAGCAGTTCTTC. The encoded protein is CSARYVQAGNEQFF.

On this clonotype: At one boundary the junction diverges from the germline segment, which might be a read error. The CDR3 DNA reads TGCAGTTCTAGCGGGGGGACCCCAGATACGCAGTATTTT. It encodes CSSSGGTPDTQYF. The chain employs TRBV20-1 and TRBJ2-3, with 11 bases aligning to TRBD2. Germline CDR1 is DFQATT and CDR2 is SNEGSKA (reference sequence). This CDR3 is 13 amino acids long.

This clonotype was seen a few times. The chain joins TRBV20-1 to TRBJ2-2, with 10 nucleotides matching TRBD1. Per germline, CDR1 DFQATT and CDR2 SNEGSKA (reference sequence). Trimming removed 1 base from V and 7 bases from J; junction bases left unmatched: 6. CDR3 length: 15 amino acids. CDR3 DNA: TGCAGTGCTAGAGTGTGGGACAGGGGAAGCGGGGAGCTGTTTTTT. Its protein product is CSARVWDRGSGELFF.

CDR3: CASSSRDRDYGYTF. The CDR3 nucleotides are TGTGCCAGCAGCTCGAGGGACAGGGACTATGGCTACACCTTC. The rearrangement uses TRBV5-8 and TRBJ1-2; 9 positions agree with TRBD1. The germline V gene has CDR1 SGHTS and CDR2 YDEGEE. This CDR3 region has 14 residues. The V gene end was trimmed by 3 bases and the J gene end by 3 bases; junction bases not matched to a gene: 3.